This is a list of T cell receptor beta chains from one sample in a study of T cells after yellow fever vaccination. TCRdb called the 5' RACE reads again in MiXCR, with one record for every CDR3 protein. The sample holds 450,000 to 550,000 distinct CDR3 sequences, 21% seen once. The input for sequencing was PBMCs, taken approximately 22 days after the first yellow fever vaccination. The receptors here all came from a man aged 18 to 29 who received the YFV17D yellow fever vaccine. CDR3s include the opening cysteine and the closing phenylalanine or tryptophan. Each record gives: V gene, D gene, J gene, clone size, CDR3 protein, CDR3 DNA. D genes are given only for firm matches. Some rows have no size entry. The others give once, few or many, or a class for an expanded clone.

>TRBV4-3|TRBD2|TRBJ2-7|few
CASSPRTSGGGYEQYF
TGCGCCAGCAGCCCTCGGACTAGCGGGGGGGGGTACGAGCAGTACTTC
>TRBV5-6|TRBD1|TRBJ2-3|NA
CASSQPGQGATWPDTQYF
TGTGCCAGCAGCCAACCGGGACAGGGGGCGACGTGGCCAGATACGCAGTATTTT
>TRBV7-3|NA|TRBJ2-1|once
CASSSGIYNEQFF
TGTGCCAGCAGCTCGGGTATCTACAATGAGCAGTTCTTC
>TRBV20-1|TRBD1|TRBJ1-5|few
CSAQTGRDQPQHF
TGCAGTGCGCAGACAGGGAGGGATCAGCCCCAGCATTTT
>TRBV7-9|NA|TRBJ1-2|few
CASSPQSPLSNYGYTF
TGTGCCAGCAGCCCCCAGTCGCCGCTTTCTAACTATGGCTACACCTTC
>TRBV5-4|NA|TRBJ2-3|few
CASSLWERDTQYF
TGTGCCAGCAGCCTGTGGGAGAGAGATACGCAGTATTTT
>TRBV18|NA|TRBJ1-2|few
CASSSGTDDGYTF
TGTGCCAGCTCATCCGGGACGGACGATGGCTACACCTTC
>TRBV7-2|NA|TRBJ2-2|few
CASSLEGNGELFF
TGTGCCAGCAGCTTAGAGGGAAACGGGGAGCTGTTTTTT
>TRBV7-9|NA|TRBJ1-6|few
CASSQVKRNSPLHF
TGTGCCAGCAGCCAAGTGAAAAGAAATTCACCCCTCCACTTT
>TRBV7-9|TRBD1|TRBJ2-5|few
CASSTRTGKQETQYF
TGTGCCAGCAGCACCCGGACAGGGAAACAAGAGACCCAGTACTTC
>TRBV11-2|NA|TRBJ2-5|NA
CASNGQPQETQYF
TGTGCCAGCAACGGACAGCCACAAGAGACCCAGTACTTC
>TRBV7-8|NA|TRBJ1-1|few
CASSAHRVVTEAFF
TGTGCCAGCAGCGCGCACAGGGTAGTCACTGAAGCTTTCTTT
>TRBV7-9|NA|TRBJ1-6|NA
CASSRPYSPLHF
TGTGCCAGCAGCCGACCCTATTCACCCCTCCACTTT
>TRBV9|TRBD2|TRBJ2-1|NA
CASSLRGVQFF
TGTGCCAGCAGCTTGCGGGGGGTGCAGTTCTTC
>TRBV24-1|NA|TRBJ2-1|NA
CATSDYQGKGENEQFF
TGTGCCACCAGTGATTATCAGGGGAAGGGGGAGAATGAGCAGTTCTTC